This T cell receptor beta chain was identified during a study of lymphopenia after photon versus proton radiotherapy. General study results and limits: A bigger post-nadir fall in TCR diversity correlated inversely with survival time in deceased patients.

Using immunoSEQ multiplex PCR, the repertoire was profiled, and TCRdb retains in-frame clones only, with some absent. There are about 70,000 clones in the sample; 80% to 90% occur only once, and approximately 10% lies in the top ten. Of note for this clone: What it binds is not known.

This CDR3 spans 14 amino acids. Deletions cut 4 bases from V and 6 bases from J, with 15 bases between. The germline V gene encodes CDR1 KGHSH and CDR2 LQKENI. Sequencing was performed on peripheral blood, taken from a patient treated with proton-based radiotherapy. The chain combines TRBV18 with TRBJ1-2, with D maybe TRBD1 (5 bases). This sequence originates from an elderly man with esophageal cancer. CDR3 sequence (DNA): TGTGCCAGCTCACTCGTTGGGGGTTTTAATGGCTACACCTTC. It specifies CASSLVGGFNGYTF.